A selection of T cell receptor beta chains follows, all from one sample in a study of cytomegalovirus exposure and HLA in healthy donors. The protocol was immunoSEQ multiplex PCR, while the TCRdb copy is restricted to in-frame clones and leaves out a portion. Of about 170,000 clones in the sample, around nine tenths are singletons; the top ten hold roughly 3%. Sequencing input: PBMCs. The receptors come from a man between 18 and 29 years old in good health and CMV-seropositive. The CDR3 runs from the conserved cysteine through the conserved F or W. A D gene is named only where the DNA matches it firmly. Not all rows give a size; the values are once, few, many and, for expanded clones, a class.

CDR3nt,CDR3aa,v_gene,d_gene,abundance,j_gene
TGCGCCAGCAGCTTGCTGGGACAGGGTGGCTATGGCTACACCTTC,CASSLLGQGGYGYTF,TRBV5-1,TRBD1,few,TRBJ1-2
TGTGCCAACTCTAAGGGGGGGGTTGGGACTGAAGCTTTCTTT,CANSKGGVGTEAFF,TRBV21-1,-,-,TRBJ1-1
TGTGCCACCAGCAGAAACAGGGACGCGAACACCGGGGAGCTGTTTTTT,CATSRNRDANTGELFF,TRBV15,-,-,TRBJ2-2
TGTGCCAGCAGTTCAAGACTAGCGGGAACTGTTGAGCAGTTCTTC,CASSSRLAGTVEQFF,TRBV6-6,TRBD2,-,TRBJ2-1
TGTGCCAGCGGGACTAGCGGGGGCCGCACAGATACGCAGTATTTT,CASGTSGGRTDTQYF,TRBV9,TRBD2,-,TRBJ2-3
TGTGCCAGTAGCCGACAGGGAAGGAACACCGGGGAGCTGTTTTTT,CASSRQGRNTGELFF,TRBV19,TRBD1,-,TRBJ2-2
TGCGCCAGCCGCGGTTCTGAAAAACTGTTTTTT,CASRGSEKLFF,TRBV10-2,-,-,TRBJ1-4
TGTGCCAGCAGCTTATCCGATCCAGGGGGCACCGGGGAGCTGTTTTTT,CASSLSDPGGTGELFF,TRBV7-9,TRBD1,-,TRBJ2-2
TGTGCCAGCTCACCATCGCGGGACACCGGGGAGCTGTTTTTT,CASSPSRDTGELFF,TRBV18,-,-,TRBJ2-2
TGTGCCAGCAGCGCTAGCGGGAGTATCGACGAGCAGTACTTC,CASSASGSIDEQYF,TRBV9,TRBD2,-,TRBJ2-7
TGTGCCAGCAGAAAACAGGAATACAATGAGCAGTTCTTC,CASRKQEYNEQFF,TRBV6-1,-,-,TRBJ2-1
TGTGCCAGCAGTTACGAGCGGGACTCCTACGAGCAGTACTTC,CASSYERDSYEQYF,TRBV6-5,TRBD2,once,TRBJ2-7
TGTGCCTGGAGTTCAGGGGTAGAGCAGTACTTC,CAWSSGVEQYF,TRBV30,-,few,TRBJ2-7
TGTGCCAGCAGAAAACAGGGGGCCACTGAAGCTTTCTTT,CASRKQGATEAFF,TRBV7-6,TRBD1,-,TRBJ1-1
TGTGCCAGCAGCGAGCAAACAGGGATTTACGGCGGGGAGCTGTTTTTT,CASSEQTGIYGGELFF,TRBV9,-,few,TRBJ2-2
TGTGCCAGCAGTTTATCTCCAAGGACACGCTACGAGCAGTACTTC,CASSLSPRTRYEQYF,TRBV27,-,-,TRBJ2-7
TGCGCCAGCAGGGATCCACTAGCGGGGGGACCCCGGGCGTTCTTC,CASRDPLAGGPRAFF,TRBV5-1,TRBD2,few,TRBJ2-1
TGTGCCAGCAGCTTCAACAGGGGGCCGAATGAAAAACTGTTTTTT,CASSFNRGPNEKLFF,TRBV5-4,TRBD1,-,TRBJ1-4
TGTGCCAGCAGCTTAGTGGGGCCTTTCGCGGGAAACACCGGGGAGCTGTTTTTT,CASSLVGPFAGNTGELFF,TRBV11-3,-,-,TRBJ2-2
TGCAGCGTTGATTACGGGGGGGCGGTTGAGCAGTTCTTC,CSVDYGGAVEQFF,TRBV29-1,TRBD2,-,TRBJ2-1
TGTGCCAGCGGAAAGGGGGCGGGGTACGAGCAGTACTTC,CASGKGAGYEQYF,TRBV27,-,-,TRBJ2-7
TGTGCCAGCAGTCAAGCGCAGGGAAGCTCCTACGAGCAGTACTTC,CASSQAQGSSYEQYF,TRBV6-1,-,-,TRBJ2-7
TGTGCCAGCAGTGATCTGGGGAGAATTAACGAGCAGTACTTC,CASSDLGRINEQYF,TRBV25-1,-,many,TRBJ2-7
TGTGCCAGCAGCTTTGACAGTACTGGAAACACCATATATTTT,CASSFDSTGNTIYF,TRBV7-2,-,-,TRBJ1-3
TGTGCCAGCAGCATATGGACAGGGCGGGAGCAGTACTTC,CASSIWTGREQYF,TRBV7-6,TRBD1,-,TRBJ2-7
TGTGCCAGCAGCTTCAGGGGACGCACAGATACGCAGTATTTT,CASSFRGRTDTQYF,TRBV11-2,-,once,TRBJ2-3
TGTGCCAGCGCCCTCGGAGGAGTCACAGATACGCAGTATTTT,CASALGGVTDTQYF,TRBV27,-,-,TRBJ2-3
TGTGCCAGCCTTAATCAGCCCCAGCATTTT,CASLNQPQHF,TRBV6-1,-,-,TRBJ1-5
TGTGCCAGCAGGACGGCTAGCGGGAGCGGTGAGCAGTTCTTC,CASRTASGSGEQFF,TRBV6-1,TRBD2,-,TRBJ2-1
TGTGCCAGCAGTCAGGGGTCTCAAGCTTTCTTT,CASSQGSQAFF,TRBV27,-,-,TRBJ1-1